This is a list of T cell receptor beta chains from one sample in a study of blood T cells in healthy people across ages. TCRdb processed the 5' RACE reads anew with MiXCR; each CDR3 protein has one entry. This sample yields approximately 800,000 distinct CDR3 sequences, of which about 37% are seen a single time; 13% belongs to the top ten. Sequencing was carried out using blood. The source is a man between 18 and 29 years old in good health. Each CDR3 is given with its conserved first and last residue. Fields, in order: V gene, J gene, clone size, D gene, CDR3 protein, CDR3 DNA. D genes are given only for firm matches. Size is stated for part of the rows, as once, few or many counts, or as a class when the clone is expanded.

v_call: TRBV7-2; j_call: TRBJ2-1; clone_size: .; d_call: TRBD1; cdr3_aa: CASTPDRGTYNEQFF; cdr3_nt: TGTGCCAGCACCCCGGACAGGGGGACTTACAATGAGCAGTTCTTC
v_call: TRBV7-2; j_call: TRBJ1-5; clone_size: few; d_call: .; cdr3_aa: CASGRFGQGQPQHF; cdr3_nt: TGTGCCAGCGGTCGTTTTGGGCAGGGACAGCCCCAGCATTTT
v_call: TRBV9; j_call: TRBJ2-7; clone_size: .; d_call: .; cdr3_aa: CASSVSGQSYEQYF; cdr3_nt: TGTGCCAGCAGCGTTTCAGGGCAGTCCTACGAGCAGTACTTC
v_call: TRBV27; j_call: TRBJ1-6; clone_size: few; d_call: TRBD1; cdr3_aa: CASSSDRRSPLHF; cdr3_nt: TGTGCCAGCAGTTCGGACAGGCGGTCACCCCTCCACTTT
v_call: TRBV5-6; j_call: TRBJ1-2; clone_size: .; d_call: .; cdr3_aa: CASTFLAQAGYTF; cdr3_nt: TGTGCCAGCACCTTCTTGGCACAGGCCGGCTACACCTTC
v_call: TRBV4-2; j_call: TRBJ2-7; clone_size: .; d_call: .; cdr3_aa: CASSQEGRVYEQYF; cdr3_nt: TGTGCCAGCAGCCAAGAAGGCAGGGTCTACGAGCAGTACTTC
v_call: TRBV5-1; j_call: TRBJ2-1; clone_size: .; d_call: .; cdr3_aa: CASSFKVRDNEQFF; cdr3_nt: TGCGCCAGCAGCTTCAAAGTGAGAGACAATGAGCAGTTCTTC
v_call: TRBV3-1; j_call: TRBJ1-6; clone_size: .; d_call: .; cdr3_aa: CAGSPPQGINSPLHF; cdr3_nt: TGTGCCGGCAGCCCCCCGCAGGGAATAAATTCACCCCTCCACTTT
v_call: TRBV25-1; j_call: TRBJ1-4; clone_size: few; d_call: .; cdr3_aa: CASSDPTATNEKLFF; cdr3_nt: TGTGCCAGCAGTGATCCGACTGCAACTAATGAAAAACTGTTTTTT
v_call: TRBV7-9; j_call: TRBJ1-2; clone_size: .; d_call: .; cdr3_aa: CASSPSGFNFGYTF; cdr3_nt: TGTGCCAGCAGCCCGTCCGGGTTTAACTTTGGCTACACCTTC
v_call: TRBV29-1; j_call: TRBJ1-1; clone_size: .; d_call: TRBD1; cdr3_aa: CSVGQGLTEAFF; cdr3_nt: TGCAGCGTTGGACAGGGCTTGACTGAAGCTTTCTTT
v_call: TRBV7-9; j_call: TRBJ2-5; clone_size: many; d_call: .; cdr3_aa: CASSLAGSKETQYF; cdr3_nt: TGTGCCAGCAGCTTAGCGGGCAGTAAAGAGACCCAGTACTTC
v_call: TRBV7-2; j_call: TRBJ2-4; clone_size: few; d_call: TRBD2; cdr3_aa: CASSLYSGAAYNLNIQYF; cdr3_nt: TGTGCCAGCAGCTTGTATAGCGGGGCAGCCTACAACCTGAACATTCAGTACTTC
v_call: TRBV20-1; j_call: TRBJ1-2; clone_size: .; d_call: .; cdr3_aa: CSARVSPSTRQGRNYGYTF; cdr3_nt: TGCAGTGCTAGAGTCTCTCCCTCGACCCGCCAGGGGAGAAACTATGGCTACACCTTC
v_call: TRBV6-2/TRBV6-3; j_call: TRBJ2-1; clone_size: .; d_call: TRBD2; cdr3_aa: CASRTTSAGGRPWFF; cdr3_nt: TGTGCCAGCCGAACGACTTCAGCGGGGGGCCGACCGTGGTTCTTC
v_call: TRBV4-2; j_call: TRBJ1-4; clone_size: .; d_call: TRBD1; cdr3_aa: CASSQEVGQGDEKLFF; cdr3_nt: TGTGCCAGCAGCCAGGAAGTGGGACAGGGAGATGAAAAACTGTTTTTT
v_call: TRBV27; j_call: TRBJ1-2; clone_size: few; d_call: .; cdr3_aa: CASSLIPSTPYGYTF; cdr3_nt: TGTGCCAGCAGTTTAATTCCCTCCACCCCCTATGGCTACACCTTC
v_call: TRBV7-2; j_call: TRBJ2-1; clone_size: few; d_call: .; cdr3_aa: CASSLADAPYNEKFF; cdr3_nt: TGTGCCAGCAGCTTAGCGGACGCACCCTACAATGAGAAGTTCTTC
v_call: TRBV27; j_call: TRBJ1-6; clone_size: .; d_call: TRBD1; cdr3_aa: CASSYRTGNSPLHF; cdr3_nt: TGTGCCAGCAGTTACCGGACAGGGAATTCACCCCTCCACTTT
v_call: TRBV12-3/TRBV12-4; j_call: TRBJ1-5; clone_size: few; d_call: TRBD1; cdr3_aa: CASSSTGIQPQHF; cdr3_nt: TGTGCCAGCAGTTCGACAGGGATTCAGCCCCAGCATTTT
v_call: TRBV27; j_call: TRBJ2-3; clone_size: few; d_call: TRBD1; cdr3_aa: CASSPIRGQGTDTQYF; cdr3_nt: TGTGCCAGCAGCCCTATAAGGGGACAGGGGACAGATACGCAGTATTTT
v_call: TRBV7-2; j_call: TRBJ2-5; clone_size: .; d_call: TRBD2; cdr3_aa: CASRLGPSGGYQETQYF; cdr3_nt: TGTGCCAGCAGACTCGGTCCTAGCGGGGGGTACCAAGAGACCCAGTACTTC
v_call: TRBV20-1; j_call: TRBJ2-7; clone_size: .; d_call: .; cdr3_aa: CSAGLLHEQYF; cdr3_nt: TGCAGTGCTGGCCTTCTCCACGAGCAGTACTTC
v_call: TRBV24-1; j_call: TRBJ2-5; clone_size: once; d_call: TRBD1; cdr3_aa: CATSDSQQGANRDEQYF; cdr3_nt: TGTGCCACCAGTGATTCCCAACAGGGGGCTAACCGTGATGAGCAGTACTTC
v_call: TRBV7-2; j_call: TRBJ2-7; clone_size: few; d_call: .; cdr3_aa: CASSPVGSSYEQYF; cdr3_nt: TGTGCCAGCAGCCCGGTGGGTTCTTCCTACGAGCAGTACTTC
v_call: TRBV2; j_call: TRBJ1-5; clone_size: .; d_call: TRBD1; cdr3_aa: CASSVGTGGLGSKPQHF; cdr3_nt: TGTGCCAGCAGCGTGGGGACAGGGGGCCTCGGAAGTAAGCCCCAGCATTTT
v_call: TRBV12-3/TRBV12-4; j_call: TRBJ1-2; clone_size: many; d_call: TRBD1; cdr3_aa: CASSPGGVRNGYTF; cdr3_nt: TGTGCCAGCAGTCCAGGGGGCGTTAGGAATGGCTACACCTTC
v_call: TRBV12-3/TRBV12-4; j_call: TRBJ2-5; clone_size: .; d_call: TRBD1; cdr3_aa: CASRNEDRGKTQYF; cdr3_nt: TGTGCCAGCAGAAACGAAGACAGGGGAAAGACCCAGTACTTC
v_call: TRBV3-1; j_call: TRBJ1-2; clone_size: .; d_call: .; cdr3_aa: CASSGGPTDYGYTF; cdr3_nt: TGTGCCAGCAGCGGGGGGCCCACAGACTATGGCTACACCTTC
v_call: TRBV7-3; j_call: TRBJ1-1; clone_size: few; d_call: TRBD1; cdr3_aa: CASSPDRLGAEAFF; cdr3_nt: TGTGCCAGCAGCCCGGACAGGCTAGGCGCTGAAGCTTTCTTT
v_call: TRBV7-9; j_call: TRBJ2-7; clone_size: .; d_call: TRBD2; cdr3_aa: CASSPLRGLAGDEQYF; cdr3_nt: TGTGCCAGCAGCCCCCTCCGAGGACTAGCGGGAGACGAGCAGTACTTC
v_call: TRBV4-1; j_call: TRBJ2-2; clone_size: once; d_call: .; cdr3_aa: CASSEKGAGGGELFF; cdr3_nt: TGCGCCAGCAGCGAAAAGGGGGCGGGGGGCGGGGAGCTGTTTTTT